This T cell receptor beta chain was captured in a study of blood T cell repertoires in COVID-19. Across the whole study: PBMCs, B-cell-depleted T cells, or T cells were the source of the cDNA or gDNA that made up the material.

This CDR3 has 14 amino acids. V dropped 3 bases and J dropped 5; count of bases not matched to a gene: 2. Germline loops: CDR1 LGHNA, CDR2 YSLEER. This clone was counted only a few times. Original methodology: Reference gene primer amplification gave nucleated cell count estimates. Clones were read by immunoSEQ multiplex PCR, and TCRdb kept only the in-frame ones, dropping some. Clone size and the V and J calls come from that table; the DNA yielded D and trimming. This table has some 260,000 clones, about 91% appearing once. J is TRBJ2-2 and V is TRBV4-3; 8 bases fit TRBD1. The sequenced material came from peripheral blood. The origin of this receptor is an elderly man with acute or convalescent COVID-19. CDR3 DNA: TGCGCCAGCAGCCACAGGGGGCTGACCGGGGAGCTGTTTTTT. Its protein product is CASSHRGLTGELFF.